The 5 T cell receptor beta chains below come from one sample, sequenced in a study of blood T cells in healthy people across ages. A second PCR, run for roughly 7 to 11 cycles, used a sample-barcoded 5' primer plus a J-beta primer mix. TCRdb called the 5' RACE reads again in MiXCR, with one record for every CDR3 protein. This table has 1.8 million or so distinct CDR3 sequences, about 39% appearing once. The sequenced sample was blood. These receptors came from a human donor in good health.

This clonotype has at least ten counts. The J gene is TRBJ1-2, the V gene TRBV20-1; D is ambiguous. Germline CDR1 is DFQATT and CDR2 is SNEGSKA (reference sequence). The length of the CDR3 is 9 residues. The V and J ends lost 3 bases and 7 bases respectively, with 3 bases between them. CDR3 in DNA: TGCAGTGCTAGGTCTGGCTACACCTTC. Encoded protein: CSARSGYTF.

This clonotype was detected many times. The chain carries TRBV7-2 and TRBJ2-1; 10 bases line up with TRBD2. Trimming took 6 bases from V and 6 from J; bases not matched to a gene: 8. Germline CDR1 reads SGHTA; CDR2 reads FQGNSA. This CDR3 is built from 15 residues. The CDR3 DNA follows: TGTGCCAGCAGATCCAGCGGGGGGGCTGTCAATGAGCAGTTCTTC. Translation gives CASRSSGGAVNEQFF.

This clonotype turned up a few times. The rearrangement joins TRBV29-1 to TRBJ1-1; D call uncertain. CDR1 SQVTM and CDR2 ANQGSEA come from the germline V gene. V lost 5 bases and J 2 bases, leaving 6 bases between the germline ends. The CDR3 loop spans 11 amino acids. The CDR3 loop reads CSVSINTEAFF. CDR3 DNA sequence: TGCAGCGTTAGTATTAACACTGAAGCTTTCTTT.

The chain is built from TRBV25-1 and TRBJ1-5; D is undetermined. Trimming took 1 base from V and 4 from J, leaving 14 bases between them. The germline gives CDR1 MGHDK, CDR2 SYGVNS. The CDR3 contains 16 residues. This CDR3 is CASSEFNSPGNQPQHF. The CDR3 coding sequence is TGTGCCAGCAGTGAATTTAACTCTCCGGGGAATCAGCCCCAGCATTTT.

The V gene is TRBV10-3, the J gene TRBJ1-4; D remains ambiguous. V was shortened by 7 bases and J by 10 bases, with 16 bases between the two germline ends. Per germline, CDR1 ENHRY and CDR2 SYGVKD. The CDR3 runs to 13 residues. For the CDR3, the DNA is TGTGCCATCAAGACGAATGTTAGCGGAAAACTGTTTTTT. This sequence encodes CAIKTNVSGKLFF.